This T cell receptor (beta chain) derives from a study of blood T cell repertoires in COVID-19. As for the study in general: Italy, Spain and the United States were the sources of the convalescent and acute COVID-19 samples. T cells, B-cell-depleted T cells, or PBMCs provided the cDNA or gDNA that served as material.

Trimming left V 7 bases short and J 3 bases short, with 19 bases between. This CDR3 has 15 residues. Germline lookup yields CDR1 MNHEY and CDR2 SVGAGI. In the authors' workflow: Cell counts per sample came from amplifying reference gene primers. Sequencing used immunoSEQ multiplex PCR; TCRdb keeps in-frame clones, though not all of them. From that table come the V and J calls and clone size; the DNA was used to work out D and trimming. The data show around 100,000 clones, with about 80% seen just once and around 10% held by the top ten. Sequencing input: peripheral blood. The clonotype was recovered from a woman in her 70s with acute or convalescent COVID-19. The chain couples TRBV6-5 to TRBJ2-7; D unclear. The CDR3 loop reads CASTLRLGSHYEQYF. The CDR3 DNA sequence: TGTGCCAGCACCCTCCGCTTGGGCAGCCACTACGAGCAGTACTTC.